A selection of T cell receptor beta chains follows, all from one sample in a study of blood T cell repertoires in COVID-19. Libraries were prepared by immunoSEQ multiplex PCR; TCRdb keeps only in-frame clonotypes and omits some of them. The profile shows about 210,000 clones, over 75% of them singletons. The sample comprised PBMCs or T cells enriched from blood (not recorded which). The origin of the receptors is a man in his forties or fifties who had recovered from COVID-19. Both conserved end residues are part of each CDR3. The D gene is left open where the match is weak. Size is stated for part of the rows, as once, few or many counts, or as a class when the clone is expanded.

v_gene	d_gene	j_gene	abundance	CDR3aa	CDR3nt
TRBV5-1	NA	TRBJ1-2	NA	CASSRDRNYGYTF	TGCGCCAGCAGCCGAGACAGAAACTATGGCTACACCTTC
TRBV3-1/TRBV3-2	TRBD2	TRBJ2-3	NA	CASSPQRGGTTDTQYF	TGTGCCAGCAGCCCCCAGCGGGGGGGCACTACAGATACGCAGTATTTT
TRBV19	NA	TRBJ1-1	NA	CASSQGIRNTEAFF	TGTGCCAGTAGTCAGGGGATAAGGAACACTGAAGCTTTCTTT
TRBV4-2	NA	TRBJ1-1	NA	CASSQEPSDIGNTEAFF	TGTGCCAGCAGCCAAGAGCCCTCAGATATTGGGAACACTGAAGCTTTCTTT
TRBV30	TRBD2	TRBJ2-7	NA	CAWSPTSVYEQYF	TGTGCCTGGAGTCCTACTAGCGTCTACGAGCAGTACTTC
TRBV23-1	TRBD1	TRBJ1-4	NA	CASSQLLGEGDRGPPTNEKLFF	TGCGCCAGCAGTCAATTGTTGGGTGAGGGGGACAGGGGCCCCCCAACTAATGAAAAACTGTTTTTT
TRBV29-1	TRBD1	TRBJ2-7	NA	CSVGQRQGRYEQYF	TGCAGCGTCGGCCAGCGACAGGGGAGATACGAGCAGTACTTC
TRBV27	NA	TRBJ1-5	NA	CASSLQQGSRPQHF	TGTGCCAGCAGTTTACAACAGGGTTCTCGGCCCCAGCATTTT
TRBV5-1	NA	TRBJ2-6	NA	CASSLAVSQSGANVLTF	TGCGCCAGCAGCTTGGCAGTGTCCCAGTCTGGGGCCAACGTCCTGACTTTC
TRBV30	NA	TRBJ2-5	NA	CAWSPTRGGVRETQYF	TGTGCCTGGAGTCCGACGAGAGGGGGGGTCCGAGAGACCCAGTACTTC
TRBV19	NA	TRBJ2-2	few	CASSPFGSSNTGELFF	TGTGCCAGTAGCCCTTTCGGTAGCTCCAACACCGGGGAGCTGTTTTTT
TRBV7-2	NA	TRBJ1-3	NA	CASSLETGNTIYF	TGTGCCAGCAGCTTGGAGACTGGAAACACCATATATTTT
TRBV6-5	NA	TRBJ1-6	NA	CASSYLYRNSPLHF	TGTGCCAGCAGCTATCTTTACCGTAATTCACCCCTCCACTTT
TRBV7-2	NA	TRBJ1-2	once	CASSRPRGGAGGYTF	TGTGCCAGCAGCCGTCCCCGGGGGGGGGCGGGGGGCTACACCTTC
TRBV3-1/TRBV3-2	NA	TRBJ1-6	NA	CASSPSPRGRSPLHF	TGTGCCAGCAGCCCGAGTCCCAGGGGACGTTCACCCCTCCACTTT
TRBV21-1	NA	TRBJ2-2	NA	CASSKDQEQGTGELFF	TGTGCCAGCAGCAAAGATCAAGAACAGGGGACCGGGGAGCTGTTTTTT
TRBV6-5	NA	TRBJ1-6	NA	CASSLRELNSPLHF	TGTGCCAGCAGTCTCAGGGAATTGAATTCACCCCTCCACTTT
TRBV14	TRBD2	TRBJ2-5	NA	CASSPGTIETQYF	TGTGCCAGCAGTCCCGGGACTATAGAGACCCAGTACTTC
TRBV5-1	NA	TRBJ1-2	NA	CASSKDRANYGYTF	TGCGCCAGCAGTAAAGACAGAGCTAACTATGGCTACACCTTC
TRBV5-1	NA	TRBJ2-3	NA	CASSFLSGNTDTQYF	TGCGCCAGCAGCTTCCTTAGCGGAAACACAGATACGCAGTATTTT
TRBV6-5	NA	TRBJ1-2	few	CASTPGEAAYGYTF	TGTGCCAGCACTCCCGGGGAGGCGGCCTATGGCTACACCTTC
TRBV5-1	TRBD2	TRBJ2-3	NA	CASSLDGLAATDTQYF	TGCGCCAGCAGCTTGGACGGACTAGCGGCCACAGATACGCAGTATTTT
TRBV19	NA	TRBJ1-5	NA	CASSNQGLHSNQPQHF	TGTGCCAGTAGTAACCAGGGACTGCATAGCAATCAGCCCCAGCATTTT
TRBV11-1	NA	TRBJ1-2	NA	CASSPPTGFYTF	TGTGCCAGCAGCCCCCCTACCGGGTTCTACACCTTC
TRBV5-4	TRBD2	TRBJ2-3	once	CASSLSGLATDTQYF	TGTGCCAGCAGCTTATCGGGACTAGCAACAGATACGCAGTATTTT
TRBV30	NA	TRBJ1-5	NA	CAWSLQGLQPQHF	TGTGCCTGGAGCCTTCAGGGGCTGCAGCCCCAGCATTTT
TRBV14	NA	TRBJ2-2	NA	CASSGSRVNTGELFF	TGTGCCAGCAGCGGTTCCCGGGTTAACACCGGGGAGCTGTTTTTT
TRBV5-1	NA	TRBJ2-1	NA	CASSPGQSYNEQFF	TGCGCCAGCAGCCCGGGACAATCCTACAATGAGCAGTTCTTC
TRBV6-5	TRBD1	TRBJ1-5	few	CASSRDREDQPQHF	TGTGCCAGCAGTCGGGACAGGGAGGATCAGCCCCAGCATTTT
TRBV6-5	NA	TRBJ1-2	NA	CASSYFSGYGYTF	TGTGCCAGCAGTTACTTCTCGGGCTATGGCTACACCTTC
TRBV18	NA	TRBJ1-4	NA	CASSPPGGEKLFF	TGTGCCAGCTCACCTCCGGGGGGTGAAAAACTGTTTTTT
TRBV7-8	NA	TRBJ2-5	NA	CASSSRGWSSQETQYF	TGTGCCAGCAGCTCGAGGGGGTGGTCTTCACAAGAGACCCAGTACTTC
TRBV18	NA	TRBJ1-1	NA	CASSPRQHTEAFF	TGTGCCAGCTCACCACGACAGCACACTGAAGCTTTCTTT
TRBV6-5	NA	TRBJ1-2	once	CASSYDRNYGYTF	TGTGCCAGCAGTTATGACAGAAACTATGGCTACACCTTC
TRBV30	TRBD1	TRBJ1-4	NA	CAWRSLRGLTNEKLFF	TGTGCCTGGAGATCACTCAGGGGGCTGACTAATGAAAAACTGTTTTTT
TRBV7-9	NA	TRBJ2-2	many	CASSLQGTGELFF	TGTGCCAGCAGCTTACAGGGAACCGGGGAGCTGTTTTTT
TRBV9	NA	TRBJ1-3	NA	CASSVGASSGNTIYF	TGTGCCAGCAGCGTAGGAGCGAGCTCTGGAAACACCATATATTTT
TRBV18	TRBD2	TRBJ2-7	NA	CASSPTSGGDEQYF	TGTGCCAGCTCACCGACTAGCGGGGGAGACGAGCAGTACTTC
TRBV23-1	NA	TRBJ1-1	many	CASSQPPAQGVGTEAFF	TGCGCCAGCAGTCAACCTCCCGCACAGGGAGTGGGCACTGAAGCTTTCTTT
TRBV11-2	NA	TRBJ2-7	NA	CASSLTKHEQYF	TGTGCCAGCAGCTTAACCAAGCACGAGCAGTACTTC
TRBV5-1	NA	TRBJ2-5	NA	CASSLDPGFKTQYF	TGCGCCAGCAGCTTGGATCCGGGATTTAAGACCCAGTACTTC
TRBV18	TRBD1	TRBJ2-5	NA	CASSPPRTGGETQYF	TGTGCCAGCTCACCCCCCCGGACAGGGGGAGAGACCCAGTACTTC
TRBV20-1	TRBD2	TRBJ2-7	once	CSASPPFGVAGNYEQYF	TGCAGTGCTAGTCCCCCCTTCGGGGTAGCGGGCAACTACGAGCAGTACTTC
TRBV2	NA	TRBJ1-3	NA	CASSERARVPGNTIYF	TGTGCCAGCAGTGAAAGAGCTCGGGTTCCTGGAAACACCATATATTTT
TRBV24-1	NA	TRBJ2-1	NA	CATSVTGFNEQFF	TGTGCCACCAGTGTTACCGGGTTCAATGAGCAGTTCTTC
TRBV4-2	NA	TRBJ1-4	NA	CASSQDGFDRSEKLFF	TGTGCCAGCAGCCAAGATGGGTTCGACAGGTCTGAGAAACTGTTTTTT
TRBV2	TRBD1	TRBJ1-5	NA	CASSGTGGQPQHF	TGTGCCAGCAGTGGGACAGGTGGTCAGCCCCAGCATTTT
TRBV18	TRBD2	TRBJ2-7	NA	CASSPYSGPASEQYF	TGTGCCAGCTCACCCTATAGCGGGCCGGCCTCCGAGCAGTACTTC
TRBV30	TRBD2	TRBJ2-5	NA	CAWSVLLARNQETQYF	TGTGCCTGGAGTGTACTACTAGCGAGGAACCAAGAGACCCAGTACTTC
TRBV3-1/TRBV3-2	NA	TRBJ1-1	few	CASSLNRDEAFF	TGTGCCAGCAGCCTTAACAGGGATGAAGCTTTCTTT
TRBV6-2/TRBV6-3	TRBD1	TRBJ1-5	few	CASSPSTDRQPQHF	TGTGCCAGCAGCCCCTCAACGGACAGGCAGCCCCAGCATTTT